The 10 T cell receptor beta chains in this list originate from one sample, sequenced in a study of blood T cell repertoires in COVID-19. Some clones are missing from TCRdb's copy, which holds only in-frame ones; the method was immunoSEQ multiplex PCR. This sample has approximately 300,000 clones, with 80% to 95% found just once. Source material: peripheral blood. The receptors stem from a woman aged 25-40 years with COVID-19, enrolled during active disease.

DNA of the CDR3: TGTGCCAGCAGGTTAATAGCATACGAGCAGTACTTC. Protein product: CASRLIAYEQYF. J is TRBJ2-7 and V is TRBV6-5; the D is unclear. Germline V lookup: CDR1 MNHEY, CDR2 SVGAGI. V lost 6 bases, J lost 4 bases, and 10 bases lay in between. This CDR3 spans 12 amino acids.

The chain couples TRBV7-6 to TRBJ2-1; 10 nucleotides line up with TRBD2. With V trimmed by 5 bases and J by 6 bases, 7 bases remained unmatched. Germline CDR1 is SGHVS and CDR2 is FNYEAQ. The CDR3 length is 15 residues. In DNA, the CDR3 is TGTGCCAGCAGCCTACTAGCGGGACGCTCCAATGAGCAGTTCTTC. It codes for CASSLLAGRSNEQFF. Supplemented by reference TRBV7-6 and TRBJ2-1, the full variable domain reads GAGVSQSPRYKVTKRGQDVALRCDPISGHVSLYWYRQALGQGPEFLTYFNYEAQQDKSGLPNDRFSAERPEGSISTLTIQRTEQRDSAMYRCASSLLAGRSNEQFFGPGTRLTVL.

Remarks on this clone: The sample carries other DNA sequences with the same CDR3. The chain is built from TRBV10-3 and TRBJ2-3; D gene ambiguous. The germline V gene encodes CDR1 ENHRY and CDR2 SYGVKD. The V end lost 5 bases, the J end lost 2 bases, and 5 bases lay between the germline ends. The CDR3 length is 12 residues. CDR3 nucleotide sequence: TGTGCCATCAGTCCCTACACAGATACGCAGTATTTT. Protein: CAISPYTDTQYF.

The rearrangement links TRBV11-2 to TRBJ1-4; D possibly corresponds to TRBD1 (6 bases). The ends were cut back, 5 bases at V and 6 bases at J, with 16 bases in the middle. CDR1 is SGHAT, CDR2 FQNNGV, per germline. This CDR3 is 15 amino acids long. CDR3 sequence: CASSPSRGQYEKLFF. In DNA form, the CDR3 reads TGTGCCAGCAGCCCGAGCCGTGGACAGTATGAAAAACTGTTTTTT.

The gene calls are TRBV19 and TRBJ2-3, with 10 bases fitting TRBD1. V was clipped by 11 bases and J by 9 bases; unmatched bases: 14. Germline V gene sequence: CDR1 LNHDA, CDR2 SQIVND (reference sequence). The CDR3 is 14 residues long. The CDR3 region is CASSAGTGVDTQYF. Written as DNA, the CDR3 is TGTGCCTCCTCAGCTGGGACAGGGGTGGACACGCAGTATTTT. Combining the CDR3 with reference TRBV19 and TRBJ2-3 gives the whole variable domain DGGITQSPKYLFRKEGQNVTLSCEQNLNHDAMYWYRQDPGQGLRLIYYSQIVNDFQKGDIAEGYSVSREKKESFPLTVTSAQKNPTAFYLCASSAGTGVDTQYFGPGTRLTVL.

This chain connects TRBV5-5 to TRBJ2-7; TRBD2 aligns across 8 bases. The V gene's germline CDR1 is SGHKS and CDR2 YYEKEE (reference sequence). The CDR3 is 13 amino acids. Losses at the gene ends were 5 bases for V and 0 bases for J; bases not matched to a gene: 1. CDR3 DNA: TGTGCCAGCAGTCTAGCGGGCTCCTACGAGCAGTACTTC. The encoded protein is CASSLAGSYEQYF. Based on the CDR3 plus reference TRBV5-5 and TRBJ2-7, the full variable domain is DAGVTQSPTHLIKTRGQQVTLRCSPISGHKSVSWYQQVLGQGPQFIFQYYEKEERGRGNFPDRFSARQFPNYSSELNVNALLLGDSALYLCASSLAGSYEQYFGPGTRLTVT.

The CDR3 sequence is CAAGTSGNEQFF. In DNA form, the CDR3 reads TGTGCCGCCGGGACTAGCGGCAATGAGCAGTTCTTC. The chain joins TRBV10-3 to TRBJ2-1; 11 positions match TRBD2. V dropped 11 bases and J dropped 6; count of bases not matched to a gene: 3. The CDR3 runs 12 residues. Germline CDR1 and CDR2: ENHRY and SYGVKD.

The chain combines TRBV9 with TRBJ2-5; D is perhaps TRBD2 (6 bases). Per germline, CDR1 SGDLS and CDR2 YYNGEE. The CDR3 sequence is 15 residues long. Trimming removed 0 bases from V and 1 base from J, with 10 bases in between. CDR3 DNA sequence: TGTGCCAGCAGCGTAGCTGCGGGGATCCAAGAGACCCAGTACTTC. Encoded protein: CASSVAAGIQETQYF.

This clone was seen just once. The rearrangement links TRBV9 to TRBJ1-1, with unresolved D. Germline CDR1 is SGDLS and CDR2 is YYNGEE. V lost 6 bases, J lost 7 bases, and 13 bases lay in between. The CDR3 has 12 amino acids. For the CDR3, the DNA is TGTGCCAGCAAGAGTGACGGAGATGAAGCTTTCTTT. It codes for CASKSDGDEAFF.

This sequence joins TRBV28 and TRBJ2-7, with D possibly matching TRBD1 (5 bases). V lost 7 bases to trimming and J lost 0 bases, with 10 bases between them. Germline V gene sequence: CDR1 MDHEN, CDR2 SYDVKM. The CDR3 runs to 13 residues. CDR3 nucleotide sequence: TGTGCCAGCACCGCCAGGGTCTCCTACGAGCAGTACTTC. Its protein product is CASTARVSYEQYF.